The next 22 T cell receptor beta chains were all read from a single sample in a study of metastatic and nonmetastatic thyroid tumors. Thyroid surgery was preceded by no treatment in any patient. TCRdb re-analyzed the PCR reads using MiXCR. This table has more than 90,000 clones, approximately 12% appearing once. The sample consisted of blood. These receptors were collected from a female donor with papillary thyroid cancer or a benign thyroid nodule (not recorded which). Some clones in this sample may be carry-over from other donors' samples.

This clone occurred many times. The chain couples TRBV20-1 to TRBJ2-1; 7 bases map to TRBD2. CDR1 is DFQATT, CDR2 SNEGSKA, per germline (reference sequence). Trimming took 4 bases from V and 5 from J; bases not matched to a gene: 5. The CDR3 has 13 amino acids. CDR3 sequence reads: CSATRTRNNEQFF. For the CDR3, the DNA is TGCAGTGCTACCCGGACTAGGAACAATGAGCAGTTCTTC.

The genes are TRBV27 and TRBJ2-2, with D unclear. CDR1 MNHEY and CDR2 SMNVEV come from the germline V gene (reference sequence). The CDR3 is made up of 13 amino acids. V gave up 6 bases and J gave up 7 bases, with 12 bases separating them. CDR3 loop: CASRPQPNGELFF. CDR3 in DNA: TGTGCCAGCAGACCCCAACCCAACGGGGAGCTGTTTTTT.

There are many counts of this clone. The rearrangement links TRBV14 to TRBJ2-7, with 8 nucleotides matching TRBD2. CDR1 SGHDN and CDR2 FVKESK come from the germline V gene. With 4 bases clipped from V and 4 bases from J, the junction kept 6 bases outside the gene matches. CDR3 size: 14 residues. The CDR3 coding sequence is TGTGCCAGCAGCCGAAGCGGGAGAGTGTACGAGCAGTACTTC. It yields the protein CASSRSGRVYEQYF.

Ten or more counts support this clone. The gene calls are TRBV10-3 and TRBJ2-5; 7 positions match TRBD2. Germline values: CDR1 ENHRY, CDR2 SYGVKD. The junction had 4 bases not matched to a gene; V was cut back by 6 bases and J by 6 bases. The CDR3 extends over 12 amino acids. CDR3 sequence: CAIRGEGQTQYF. In nucleotides, the CDR3 is TGTGCCATCAGGGGGGAGGGACAGACCCAGTACTTC.

This sequence joins TRBV29-1 and TRBJ2-7, with 9 bases aligning to TRBD2. Germline CDR1 SQVTM, CDR2 ANQGSEA. V gave up 4 bases and J gave up 4 bases; unmatched junction bases: 17. The CDR3 spans 17 residues. CDR3 sequence reads: CSVVGPLGGRAKYEQYF. CDR3 sequence (DNA): TGCAGCGTTGTGGGACCTCTGGGCGGGAGGGCCAAATACGAGCAGTACTTC.

The rearrangement joins TRBV11-2 to TRBJ2-7; 13 bases line up with TRBD2. Trimming took 4 bases from V and 5 from J; bases not matched to a gene: 17. The CDR3 runs 19 residues. Germline loops: CDR1 SGHAT, CDR2 FQNNGV. As DNA, the CDR3 is TGTGCCAGCAGCTCCATGGGGATCCTGACTAGCGGGAGGTCCCACGAGCAGTACTTC. It is translated as CASSSMGILTSGRSHEQYF. Full variable domain (outside the CDR3, taken from reference TRBV11-2 and TRBJ2-7): EAGVAQSPRYKIIEKRQSVAFWCNPISGHATLYWYQQILGQGPKLLIQFQNNGVVDDSQLPKDRFSAERLKGVDSTLKIQPAKLEDSAVYLCASSSMGILTSGRSHEQYFGPGTRLTVT.

This clone was detected many times. This chain links TRBV5-6 with TRBJ1-5; 8 nucleotides align to TRBD1. The CDR3 is 16 amino acids. The V gene's germline CDR1 is SGHDT and CDR2 YYEEEE. The trim removed 3 bases at V and 5 bases at J, leaving 10 bases unmatched. CDR3 nucleotides: TGTGCCAGCAGCTCCCGGGACAGGTTATCCGATCAGCCCCAGCATTTT. It yields the protein CASSSRDRLSDQPQHF.

Many counts were recorded for this clone. Other DNA sequences of this sample code for an identical CDR3. This chain connects TRBV11-1 to TRBJ2-1; TRBD2 agrees at 10 bases. Germline V gene data show CDR1 as SGHAT and CDR2 as FQDESV (reference sequence). V shed 5 bases and J 7 bases; nucleotides not matched to a gene: 8. CDR3 size: 15 residues. CDR3 bases: TGTGCCAGCAGCCCGGGACTAGCGACTCATAATGAGCAGTTCTTC. Protein: CASSPGLATHNEQFF.

In its sample, this clone was seen many times. The gene calls are TRBV3-1 and TRBJ2-7, with D uncertain. The CDR3 is made up of 15 amino acids. With 1 base removed from V and 0 bases from J, the gap between germline ends came to 10 bases. Germline V gene data show CDR1 as LGHDT and CDR2 as YNNKEL (reference sequence). Here the CDR3 DNA reads TGTGCCAGCAGCCAAGTCCCAGGACCCTCCTACGAGCAGTACTTC. As protein: CASSQVPGPSYEQYF.

This clone was observed many times. The chain has TRBV4-3 and TRBJ1-5; 7 nucleotides align to TRBD1. The CDR3 is 15 amino acids. With 0 bases clipped from V and 4 bases from J, the junction kept 3 bases outside the gene matches. Germline CDR1 is LGHNA and CDR2 is YSLEER. The CDR3 loop reads CASSQDGQENQPQHF. CDR3 in DNA: TGCGCCAGCAGCCAAGATGGACAGGAAAATCAGCCCCAGCATTTT.

The table lists this clone with many counts. This chain uses TRBV6-5 with TRBJ2-1; no clear D. CDR3 size: 15 residues. Germline CDR1 MNHEY, CDR2 SVGAGI. Trimming stripped 2 bases from V and 5 bases from J, with 13 bases between. CDR3 coding DNA: TGTGCCAGCAGTTACCGGGCCACATGGAACAATGAGCAGTTCTTC. This codes for CASSYRATWNNEQFF.

This clone was detected only a few times. The junction departs from the called germline gene at one end, perhaps through a read error. The CDR3 loop is CSSSMGQPGELLF. In DNA form, the CDR3 reads TGTTCCAGTAGTATGGGACAGCCCGGGGAGCTGCTTTTT. V and J are TRBV19 and TRBJ2-2; 7 bases agree with TRBD1. Germline values: CDR1 LNHDA, CDR2 SQIVND (reference sequence). The CDR3 runs to 13 residues.

This clone was seen at least ten times. The chain links TRBV20-1 to TRBJ2-3; D is perhaps TRBD2 (5 bases). The CDR3 extends over 12 amino acids. Trimming cost V 4 bases and J 6 bases, with 11 bases left between them. Germline V gives CDR1 DFQATT, CDR2 SNEGSKA (reference sequence). In DNA form, the CDR3 reads TGCAGTGCTATTGGACTCCTTGATACGCAGTATTTT. Translated, it gives CSAIGLLDTQYF.

Ten or more counts support this clone. The gene calls are TRBV7-2 and TRBJ2-2, with a tentative D call TRBD2 (6 bases). The V gene lost 8 bases and the J gene lost 1 base, with 17 bases spanning the gap. Germline V gene lookup returns CDR1 SGHTA and CDR2 FQGNSA. The length of the CDR3 is 16 residues. CDR3 DNA: TGTGCCAGCCGTGGAGGGGCGGGACTGAACACCGGGGAGCTGTTTTTT. As protein: CASRGGAGLNTGELFF.

This clone occurred a few times. The chain combines TRBV24-1 with TRBJ1-5; no clear D gene. The germline V and J ends were trimmed by 4 bases and 5 bases, with 8 bases remaining between them. Germline CDR1 and CDR2: KGHDR and SFDVKD. This CDR3 comprises 13 residues. The CDR3 DNA sequence: TGTGCCACCAGTGAGGAATGGGATCAGCCCCAGCATTTT. Translation: CATSEEWDQPQHF.

This clone was found many times. The chain employs TRBV19 and TRBJ2-7; D might be TRBD1 (6 bases). Trimming cost V 5 bases and J 2 bases, with 10 bases left between them. The germline V gene encodes CDR1 LNHDA and CDR2 SQIVND (reference sequence). The CDR3 has 13 residues. The CDR3 coding sequence is TGTGCCAGTAGTCCCAGGGGCCCCTACGAGCAGTACTTC. Translation gives CASSPRGPYEQYF.

The V gene is TRBV7-4, the J gene TRBJ1-2, with TRBD1 matching 7 bases. Per germline, CDR1 SGHVT and CDR2 SQSDAQ. After removal of 2 bases from V and 2 bases from J, the junction contained 8 bases not matched to a gene. CDR3 size: 16 residues. The CDR3 region has the DNA TGTGCCAGCAGCTTAAAGGGGGCGGGTTGGAACTATGGCTACACCTTC. Translation gives CASSLKGAGWNYGYTF.

In its sample, this clone was seen many times. The chain combines TRBV3-1 with TRBJ2-5, with 8 bases fitting TRBD1. Trimming took 7 bases from V and 5 from J; bases not matched to a gene: 6. This CDR3 is built from 13 residues. Per the germline V gene, CDR1 is LGHDT and CDR2 is YNNKEL (reference sequence). The CDR3 sequence is CASIQDRAETQYF. The DNA of the CDR3 is TGTGCCAGCATCCAGGACAGGGCGGAGACCCAGTACTTC.

This clone appeared many times. This chain joins TRBV12-3 or TRBV12-4 and TRBJ2-1; 10 bases align to TRBD2. The CDR3 spans 15 residues. J lost 5 bases, V lost 7 bases, and 8 bases had no gene match. In DNA form, the CDR3 reads TGTGCCAGCACCCAGACTAGCGGGCTTAACAATGAGCAGTTCTTC. It is translated as CASTQTSGLNNEQFF.

The chain employs TRBV30 and TRBJ2-1; unclear D gene. V was clipped by 0 bases and J by 7 bases, with 19 bases between them. Per germline, CDR1 GTSNPN and CDR2 SVGIG (reference sequence). This CDR3 is built from 16 residues. CDR3 in amino acids: CAWSVLGHVIINEQFF. CDR3 in DNA: TGTGCCTGGAGTGTATTAGGGCATGTAATTATTAATGAGCAGTTCTTC.

This clone has ten or more counts. The chain uses TRBV4-3 and TRBJ1-1, with D possibly being TRBD1 (5 bases). The CDR3 runs to 14 residues. Germline V gives CDR1 LGHNA, CDR2 YSLEER. Trimming removed 4 bases at V and 4 bases at J, with 13 bases between. The CDR3 nucleotides are TGCGCCAGCAGCCGGGGGGACGGCTCCACTGAAGCTTTCTTT. Translation: CASSRGDGSTEAFF.

This clone was picked up a small number of times. Being one base from a much bigger clone, this may be a read error. The V gene is TRBV5-6, the J gene TRBJ2-7; 7 nucleotides align to TRBD1. This CDR3 region has 14 residues. CDR1 is SGHDT and CDR2 is YYEEEE in the germline V gene. CDR3 in DNA: TGTGCCCGCAGCACGACGGGACAGACCTACGAGCAGTACTTC. The encoded protein is CARSTTGQTYEQYF.